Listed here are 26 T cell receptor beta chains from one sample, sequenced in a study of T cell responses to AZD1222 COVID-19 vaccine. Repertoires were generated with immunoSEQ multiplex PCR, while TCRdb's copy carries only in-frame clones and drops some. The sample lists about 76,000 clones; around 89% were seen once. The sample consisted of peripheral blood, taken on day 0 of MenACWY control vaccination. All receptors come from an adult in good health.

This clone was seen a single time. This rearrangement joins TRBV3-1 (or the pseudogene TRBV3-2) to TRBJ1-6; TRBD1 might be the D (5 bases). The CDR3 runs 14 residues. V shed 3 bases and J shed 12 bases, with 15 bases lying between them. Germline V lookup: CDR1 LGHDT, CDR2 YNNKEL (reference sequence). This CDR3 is CASSQYGGKGPLHF. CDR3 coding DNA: TGTGCCAGCAGCCAGTACGGGGGGAAGGGACCCCTCCACTTT.

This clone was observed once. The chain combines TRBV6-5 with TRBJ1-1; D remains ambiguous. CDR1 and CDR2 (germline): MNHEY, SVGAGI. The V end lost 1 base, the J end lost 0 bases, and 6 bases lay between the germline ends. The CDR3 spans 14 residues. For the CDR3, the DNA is TGTGCCAGCAGTTACTATAGCATGAACACTGAAGCTTTCTTT. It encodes CASSYYSMNTEAFF.

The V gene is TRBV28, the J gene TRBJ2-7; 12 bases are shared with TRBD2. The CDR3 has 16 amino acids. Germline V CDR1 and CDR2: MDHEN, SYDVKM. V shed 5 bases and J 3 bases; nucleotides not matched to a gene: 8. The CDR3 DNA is TGTGCCAGCAGTCTCACAAAGACTAGCGGGAGCTACGAGCAGTACTTC. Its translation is CASSLTKTSGSYEQYF.

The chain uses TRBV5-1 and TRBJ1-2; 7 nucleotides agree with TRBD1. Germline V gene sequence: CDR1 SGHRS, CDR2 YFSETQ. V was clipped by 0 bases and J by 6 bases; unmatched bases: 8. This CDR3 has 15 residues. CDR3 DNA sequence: TGCGCCAGCAGCTTGGGACAGGGTAGTAGGGATGGCTACACCTTC. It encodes CASSLGQGSRDGYTF. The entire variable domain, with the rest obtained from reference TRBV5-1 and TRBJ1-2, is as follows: KAGVTQTPRYLIKTRGQQVTLSCSPISGHRSVSWYQQTPGQGLQFLFEYFSETQRNKGNFPGRFSGRQFSNSRSEMNVSTLELGDSALYLCASSLGQGSRDGYTFGSGTRLTVV.

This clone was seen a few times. DNA of the CDR3: TGTGCCAGCTCACCACGGACTAGCGGGAGTAGGGTTACTGCCGAGCAGTACTTC. Protein: CASSPRTSGSRVTAEQYF. The chain uses TRBV18 and TRBJ2-7; TRBD2 aligns across 13 bases. This CDR3 is built from 18 residues. The V gene end was trimmed by 1 base and the J gene end by 6 bases; junction bases not matched to a gene: 12. Germline V gene data show CDR1 as KGHSH and CDR2 as LQKENI.

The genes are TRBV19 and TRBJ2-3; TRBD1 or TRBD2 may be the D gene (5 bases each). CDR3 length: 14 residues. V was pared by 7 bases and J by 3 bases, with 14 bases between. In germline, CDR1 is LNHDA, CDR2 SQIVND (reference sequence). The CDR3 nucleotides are TGTGCCAGTACCACAGTGGGGGAAACAGATACGCAGTATTTT. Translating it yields CASTTVGETDTQYF.

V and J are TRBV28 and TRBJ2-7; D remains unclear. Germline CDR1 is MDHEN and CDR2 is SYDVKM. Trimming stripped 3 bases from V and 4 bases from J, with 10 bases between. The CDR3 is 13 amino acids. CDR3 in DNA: TGTGCCAGCAGTTTGGTCGTAGAGTACGAGCAGTACTTC. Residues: CASSLVVEYEQYF.

The chain's CDR3 is CASSSGDGNIQYF. CDR3 DNA sequence: TGTGCCAGCAGTTCTGGTGATGGGAACATTCAGTACTTC. This rearrangement joins TRBV28 to TRBJ2-4, with D hard to call. V dropped 4 bases and J dropped 7 bases, with 11 bases sitting between them. There are 13 residues in the CDR3. Germline V gene data show CDR1 as MDHEN and CDR2 as SYDVKM.

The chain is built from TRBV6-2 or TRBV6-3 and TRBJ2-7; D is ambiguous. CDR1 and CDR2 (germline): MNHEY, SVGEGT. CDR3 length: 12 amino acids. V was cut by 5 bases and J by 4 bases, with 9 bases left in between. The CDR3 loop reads CASSTTLYEQYF. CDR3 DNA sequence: TGTGCCAGCAGTACCACTCTTTACGAGCAGTACTTC.

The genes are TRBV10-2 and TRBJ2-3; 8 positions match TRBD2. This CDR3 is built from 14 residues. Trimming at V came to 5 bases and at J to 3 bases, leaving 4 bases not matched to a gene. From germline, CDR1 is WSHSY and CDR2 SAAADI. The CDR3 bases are TGCGCCAGCAGTCCACTAGCGGTAACAGATACGCAGTATTTT. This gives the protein CASSPLAVTDTQYF.

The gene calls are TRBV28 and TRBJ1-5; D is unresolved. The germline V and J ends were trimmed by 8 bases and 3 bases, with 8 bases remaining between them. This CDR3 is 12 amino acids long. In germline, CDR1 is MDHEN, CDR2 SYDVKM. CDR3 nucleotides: TGTGCCAGCGGCCCTTTCAATCAGCCCCAGCATTTT. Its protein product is CASGPFNQPQHF.

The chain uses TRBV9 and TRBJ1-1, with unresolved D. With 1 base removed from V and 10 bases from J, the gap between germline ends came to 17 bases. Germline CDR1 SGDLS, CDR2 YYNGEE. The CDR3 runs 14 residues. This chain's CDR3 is CASSVSWTSLRAFF. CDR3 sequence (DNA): TGTGCCAGCAGCGTATCCTGGACCTCTTTGAGAGCTTTCTTT.

This CDR3 reads CASRSGTTYEQYF. Written as DNA, the CDR3 is TGTGCCAGCAGATCCGGGACAACCTACGAGCAGTACTTC. The chain joins TRBV6-5 to TRBJ2-7; D possibly corresponds to TRBD1 (6 bases). Germline-derived CDR1 and CDR2 are MNHEY and SVGAGI. The CDR3 extends over 13 amino acids. Trimming cost V 6 bases and J 2 bases, with 11 bases left between them.

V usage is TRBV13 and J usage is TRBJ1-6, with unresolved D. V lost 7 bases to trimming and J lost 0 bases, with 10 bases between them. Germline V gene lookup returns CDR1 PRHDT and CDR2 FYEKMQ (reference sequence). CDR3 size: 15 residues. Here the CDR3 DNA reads TGTGCCAGCACTTCGGTTAGCTCCTATAATTCACCCCTCCACTTT. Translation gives CASTSVSSYNSPLHF.

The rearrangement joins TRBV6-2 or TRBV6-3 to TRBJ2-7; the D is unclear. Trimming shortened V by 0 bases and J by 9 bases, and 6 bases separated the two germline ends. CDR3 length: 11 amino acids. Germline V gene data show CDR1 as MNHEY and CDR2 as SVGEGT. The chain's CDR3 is CASSYSTGQYF. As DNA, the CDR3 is TGTGCCAGCAGTTACTCGACCGGGCAGTACTTC.

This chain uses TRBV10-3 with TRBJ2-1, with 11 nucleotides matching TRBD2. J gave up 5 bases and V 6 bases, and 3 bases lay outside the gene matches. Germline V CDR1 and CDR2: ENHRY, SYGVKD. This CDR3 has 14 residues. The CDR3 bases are TGTGCCATCAGGTTACTAGCGGGGGACAATGAGCAGTTCTTC. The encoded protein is CAIRLLAGDNEQFF.

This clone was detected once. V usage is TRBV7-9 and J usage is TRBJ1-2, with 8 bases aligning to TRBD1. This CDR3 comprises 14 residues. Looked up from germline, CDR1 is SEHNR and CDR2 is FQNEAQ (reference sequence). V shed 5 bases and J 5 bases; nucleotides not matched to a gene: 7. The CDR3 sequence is CASSATGTGYGYTF. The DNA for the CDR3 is TGTGCCAGCAGCGCGACCGGGACAGGTTATGGCTACACCTTC. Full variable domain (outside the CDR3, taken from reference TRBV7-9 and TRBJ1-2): DTGVSQNPRHKITKRGQNVTFRCDPISEHNRLYWYRQTLGQGPEFLTYFQNEAQLEKSRLLSDRFSAERPKGSFSTLEIQRTEQGDSAMYLCASSATGTGYGYTFGSGTRLTVV.

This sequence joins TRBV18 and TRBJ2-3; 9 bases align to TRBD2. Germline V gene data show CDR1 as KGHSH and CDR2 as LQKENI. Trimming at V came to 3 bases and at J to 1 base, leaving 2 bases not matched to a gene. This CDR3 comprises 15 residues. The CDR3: CASSPAGGGTDTQYF. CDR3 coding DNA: TGTGCCAGCTCACCGGCGGGAGGGGGCACAGATACGCAGTATTTT. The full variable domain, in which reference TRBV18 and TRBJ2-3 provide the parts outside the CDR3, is NAGVMQNPRHLVRRRGQEARLRCSPMKGHSHVYWYRQLPEEGLKFMVYLQKENIIDESGMPKERFSAEFPKEGPSILRIQQVVRGDSAAYFCASSPAGGGTDTQYFGPGTRLTVL.

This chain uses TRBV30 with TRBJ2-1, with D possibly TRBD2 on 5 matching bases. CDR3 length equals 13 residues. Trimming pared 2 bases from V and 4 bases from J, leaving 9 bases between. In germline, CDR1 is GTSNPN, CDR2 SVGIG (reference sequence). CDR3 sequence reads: CAWSRAGYNEQFF. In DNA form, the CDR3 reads TGTGCCTGGAGTAGGGCGGGTTACAATGAGCAGTTCTTC.

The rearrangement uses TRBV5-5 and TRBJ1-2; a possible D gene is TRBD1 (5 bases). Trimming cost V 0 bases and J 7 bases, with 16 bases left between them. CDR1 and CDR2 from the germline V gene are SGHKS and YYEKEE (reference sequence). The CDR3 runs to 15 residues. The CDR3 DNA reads TGTGCCAGCAGCTTGGAAGCGGGACGGACTTCTGGCTACACCTTC. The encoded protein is CASSLEAGRTSGYTF.

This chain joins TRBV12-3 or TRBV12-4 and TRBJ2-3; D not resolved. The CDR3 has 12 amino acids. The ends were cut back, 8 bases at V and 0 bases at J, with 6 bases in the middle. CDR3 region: CASGPSTDTQYF. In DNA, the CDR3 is TGTGCCAGCGGTCCTAGCACAGATACGCAGTATTTT.

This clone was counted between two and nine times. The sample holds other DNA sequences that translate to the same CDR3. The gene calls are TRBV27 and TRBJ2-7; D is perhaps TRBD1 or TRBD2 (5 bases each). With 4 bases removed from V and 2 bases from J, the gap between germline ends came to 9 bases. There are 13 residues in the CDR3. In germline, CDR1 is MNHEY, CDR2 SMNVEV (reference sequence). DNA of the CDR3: TGTGCCAGCAGTTCGGGACCGGCCTACGAGCAGTACTTC. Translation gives CASSSGPAYEQYF.

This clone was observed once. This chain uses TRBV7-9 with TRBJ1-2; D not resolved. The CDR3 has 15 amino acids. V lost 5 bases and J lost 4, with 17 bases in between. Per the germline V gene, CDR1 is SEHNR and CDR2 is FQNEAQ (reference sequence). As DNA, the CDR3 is TGTGCCAGCAGCCCACCCCTGACGGAAAGCTATGGCTACACCTTC. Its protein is CASSPPLTESYGYTF.

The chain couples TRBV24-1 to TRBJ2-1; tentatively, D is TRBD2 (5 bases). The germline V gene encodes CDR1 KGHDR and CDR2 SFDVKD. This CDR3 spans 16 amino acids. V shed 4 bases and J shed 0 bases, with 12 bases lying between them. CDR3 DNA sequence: TGTGCCACCAGTGACCCCAGCGGAACCTCCTACAATGAGCAGTTCTTC. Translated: CATSDPSGTSYNEQFF.

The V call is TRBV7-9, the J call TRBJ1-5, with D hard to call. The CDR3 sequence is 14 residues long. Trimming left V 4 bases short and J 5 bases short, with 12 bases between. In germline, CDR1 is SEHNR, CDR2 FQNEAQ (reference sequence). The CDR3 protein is CASSSLGLDQPQHF. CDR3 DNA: TGTGCCAGCAGCTCTCTCGGTCTGGATCAGCCCCAGCATTTT.

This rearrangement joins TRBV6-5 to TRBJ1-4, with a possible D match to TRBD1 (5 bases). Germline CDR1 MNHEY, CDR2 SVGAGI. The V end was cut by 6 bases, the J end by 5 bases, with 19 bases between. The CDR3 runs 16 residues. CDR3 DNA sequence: TGTGCCAGCAGCTACCGGGGGATTGGGATGAATGAAAAACTGTTTTTT. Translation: CASSYRGIGMNEKLFF.